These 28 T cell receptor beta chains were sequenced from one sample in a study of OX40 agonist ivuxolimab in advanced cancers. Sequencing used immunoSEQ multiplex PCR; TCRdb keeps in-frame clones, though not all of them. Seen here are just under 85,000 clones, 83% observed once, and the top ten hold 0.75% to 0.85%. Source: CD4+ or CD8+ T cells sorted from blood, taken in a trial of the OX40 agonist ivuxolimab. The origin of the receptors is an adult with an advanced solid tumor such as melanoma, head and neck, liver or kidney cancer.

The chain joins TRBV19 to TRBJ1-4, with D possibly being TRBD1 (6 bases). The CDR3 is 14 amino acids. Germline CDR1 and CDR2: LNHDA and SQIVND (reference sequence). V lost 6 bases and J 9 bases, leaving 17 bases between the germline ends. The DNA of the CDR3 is TGTGCCAGTAGCGCACGAGGGGGGGATAAAAAACTGTTTTTT. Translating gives CASSARGGDKKLFF.

The CDR3 here is CASGLILDEAFF. CDR3 bases: TGTGCTAGTGGTTTGATCTTGGACGAAGCTTTCTTT. This chain links TRBV12-5 with TRBJ1-1; D is unclear. Germline lookup yields CDR1 LGHNT and CDR2 FRNRAP. This CDR3 spans 12 amino acids. Trimming cost V 2 bases and J 8 bases, with 9 bases left between them.

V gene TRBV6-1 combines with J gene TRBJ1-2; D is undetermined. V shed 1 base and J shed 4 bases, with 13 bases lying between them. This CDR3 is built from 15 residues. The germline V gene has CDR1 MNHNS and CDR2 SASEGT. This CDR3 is CASSEGRGLTYGYTF. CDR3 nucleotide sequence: TGTGCCAGCAGTGAAGGCCGTGGCCTGACCTATGGCTACACCTTC.

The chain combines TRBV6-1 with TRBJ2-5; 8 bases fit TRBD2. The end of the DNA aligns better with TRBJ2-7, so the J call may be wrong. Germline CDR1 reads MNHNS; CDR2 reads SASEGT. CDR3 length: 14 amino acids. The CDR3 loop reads CASSRDTGRDEQYF. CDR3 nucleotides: TGTGCCAGCAGTCGGGACACCGGGAGGGACGAGCAGTACTTC.

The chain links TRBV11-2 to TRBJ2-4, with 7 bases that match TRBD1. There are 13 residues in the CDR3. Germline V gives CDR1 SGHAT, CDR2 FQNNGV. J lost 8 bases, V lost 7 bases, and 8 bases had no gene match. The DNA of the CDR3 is TGTGCCAGCACGACAGGGTTCGGGGACATTCAGTACTTC. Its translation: CASTTGFGDIQYF.

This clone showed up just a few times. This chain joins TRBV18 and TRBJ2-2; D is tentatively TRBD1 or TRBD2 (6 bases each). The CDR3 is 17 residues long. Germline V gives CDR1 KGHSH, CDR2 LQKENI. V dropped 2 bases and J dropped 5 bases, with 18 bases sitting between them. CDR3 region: CASSPTLQGGRTGELFF. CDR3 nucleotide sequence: TGTGCCAGCTCACCAACCCTACAGGGAGGAAGGACCGGGGAGCTGTTTTTT. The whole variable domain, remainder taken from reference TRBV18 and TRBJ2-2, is NAGVMQNPRHLVRRRGQEARLRCSPMKGHSHVYWYRQLPEEGLKFMVYLQKENIIDESGMPKERFSAEFPKEGPSILRIQQVVRGDSAAYFCASSPTLQGGRTGELFFGEGSRLTVL.

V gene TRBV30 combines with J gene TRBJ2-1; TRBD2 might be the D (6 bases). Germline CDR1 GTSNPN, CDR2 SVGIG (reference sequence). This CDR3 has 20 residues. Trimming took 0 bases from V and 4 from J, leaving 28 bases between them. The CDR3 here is CAWSVLVGTGGTSGYNEQFF. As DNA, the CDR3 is TGTGCCTGGAGTGTACTAGTAGGGACTGGCGGGACCTCTGGGTACAATGAGCAGTTCTTC.

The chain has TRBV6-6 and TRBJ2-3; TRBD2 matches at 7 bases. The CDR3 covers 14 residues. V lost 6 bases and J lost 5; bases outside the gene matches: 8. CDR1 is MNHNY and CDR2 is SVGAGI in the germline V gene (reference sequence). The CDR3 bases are TGTGCCAGCAGGGCGACTAGCTTGCGAGATACGCAGTATTTT. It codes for CASRATSLRDTQYF.

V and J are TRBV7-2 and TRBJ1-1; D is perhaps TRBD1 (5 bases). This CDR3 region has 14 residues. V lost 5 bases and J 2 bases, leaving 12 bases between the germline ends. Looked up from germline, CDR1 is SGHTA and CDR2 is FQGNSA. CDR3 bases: TGTGCCAGCAGCCCACCGGGGGTAAACACTGAAGCTTTCTTT. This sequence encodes CASSPPGVNTEAFF.

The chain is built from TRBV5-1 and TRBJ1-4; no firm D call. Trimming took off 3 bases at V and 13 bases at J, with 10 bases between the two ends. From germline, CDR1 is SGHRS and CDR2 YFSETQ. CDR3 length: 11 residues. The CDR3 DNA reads TGCGCCAGCAGCTGGACCACGGCACTGTTTTTT. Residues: CASSWTTALFF.

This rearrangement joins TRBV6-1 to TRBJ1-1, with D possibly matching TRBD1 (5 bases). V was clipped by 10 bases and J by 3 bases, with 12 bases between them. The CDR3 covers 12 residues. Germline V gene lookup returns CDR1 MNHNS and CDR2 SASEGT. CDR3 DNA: TGTGCCACCCGGGACCTCCACACTGAAGCTTTCTTT. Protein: CATRDLHTEAFF.

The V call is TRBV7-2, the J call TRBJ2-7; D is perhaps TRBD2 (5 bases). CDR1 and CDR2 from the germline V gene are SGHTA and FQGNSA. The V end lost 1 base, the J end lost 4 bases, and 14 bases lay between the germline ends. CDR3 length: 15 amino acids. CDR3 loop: CASSLEVGSRYEQYF. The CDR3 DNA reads TGTGCCAGCAGCTTAGAGGTAGGGAGTAGGTACGAGCAGTACTTC.

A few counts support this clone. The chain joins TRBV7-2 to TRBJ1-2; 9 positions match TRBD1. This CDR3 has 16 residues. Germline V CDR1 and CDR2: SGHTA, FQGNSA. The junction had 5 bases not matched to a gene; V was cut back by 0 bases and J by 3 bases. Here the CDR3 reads CASSLARGQGHYGYTF. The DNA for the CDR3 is TGTGCCAGCAGCTTAGCGAGGGGACAGGGCCACTATGGCTACACCTTC.

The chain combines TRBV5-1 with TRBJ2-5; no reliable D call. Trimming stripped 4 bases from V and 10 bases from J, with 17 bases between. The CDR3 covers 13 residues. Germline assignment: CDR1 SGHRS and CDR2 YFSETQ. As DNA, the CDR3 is TGCGCCAGCAGCGTTTCCACGGATTCCCACCAGTACTTC. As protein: CASSVSTDSHQYF.

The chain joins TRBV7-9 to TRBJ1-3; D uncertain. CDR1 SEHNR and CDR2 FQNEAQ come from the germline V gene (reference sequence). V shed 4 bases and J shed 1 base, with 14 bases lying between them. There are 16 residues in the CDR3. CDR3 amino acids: CASSSLSSASGNTIYF. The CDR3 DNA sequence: TGTGCCAGCAGCTCCTTAAGCAGTGCTTCTGGAAACACCATATATTTT. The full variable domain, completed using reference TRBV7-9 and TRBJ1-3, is DTGVSQNPRHKITKRGQNVTFRCDPISEHNRLYWYRQTLGQGPEFLTYFQNEAQLEKSRLLSDRFSAERPKGSFSTLEIQRTEQGDSAMYLCASSSLSSASGNTIYFGEGSWLTVV.

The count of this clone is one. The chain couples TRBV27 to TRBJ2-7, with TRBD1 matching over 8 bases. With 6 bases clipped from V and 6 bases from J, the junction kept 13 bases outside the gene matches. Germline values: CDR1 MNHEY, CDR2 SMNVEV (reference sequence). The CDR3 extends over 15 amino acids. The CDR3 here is CASSLLGTGGSEQYF. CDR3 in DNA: TGTGCCAGCAGCCTACTGGGGACAGGTGGCTCCGAGCAGTACTTC.

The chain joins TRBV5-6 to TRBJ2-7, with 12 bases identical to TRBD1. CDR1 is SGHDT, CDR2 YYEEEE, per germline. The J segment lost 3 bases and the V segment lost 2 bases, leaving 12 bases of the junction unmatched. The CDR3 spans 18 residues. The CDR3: CASSLPGQGAAGRYEQYF. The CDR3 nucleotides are TGTGCCAGCAGCTTACCGGGACAGGGGGCCGCCGGGCGCTACGAGCAGTACTTC.

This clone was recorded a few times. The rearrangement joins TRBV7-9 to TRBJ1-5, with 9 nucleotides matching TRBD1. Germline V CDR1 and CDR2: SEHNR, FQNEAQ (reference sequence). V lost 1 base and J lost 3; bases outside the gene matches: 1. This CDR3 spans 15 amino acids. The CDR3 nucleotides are TGTGCCAGCAGCTTAGGGGACAGGGACAATCAGCCCCAGCATTTT. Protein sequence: CASSLGDRDNQPQHF.

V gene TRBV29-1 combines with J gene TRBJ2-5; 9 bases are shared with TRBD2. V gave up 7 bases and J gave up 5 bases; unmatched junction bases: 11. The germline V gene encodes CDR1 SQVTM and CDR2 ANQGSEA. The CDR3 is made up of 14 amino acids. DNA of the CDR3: TGCAGCGCTGGTCGGGGCGGGGGGGCGGAGACCCAGTACTTC. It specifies CSAGRGGGAETQYF.

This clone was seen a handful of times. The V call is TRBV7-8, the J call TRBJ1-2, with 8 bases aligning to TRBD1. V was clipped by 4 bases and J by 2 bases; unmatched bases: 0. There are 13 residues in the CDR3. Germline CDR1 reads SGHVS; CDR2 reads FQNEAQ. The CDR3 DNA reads TGTGCCAGCAGCTGGGACAGGAACTATGGCTACACCTTC. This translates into CASSWDRNYGYTF.

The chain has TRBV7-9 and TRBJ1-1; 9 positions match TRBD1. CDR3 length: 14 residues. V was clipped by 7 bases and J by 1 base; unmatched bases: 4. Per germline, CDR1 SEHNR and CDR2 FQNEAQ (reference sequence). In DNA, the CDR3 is TGTGCCAGCATGCGGGACAGGGCGAACACTGAAGCTTTCTTT. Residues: CASMRDRANTEAFF.

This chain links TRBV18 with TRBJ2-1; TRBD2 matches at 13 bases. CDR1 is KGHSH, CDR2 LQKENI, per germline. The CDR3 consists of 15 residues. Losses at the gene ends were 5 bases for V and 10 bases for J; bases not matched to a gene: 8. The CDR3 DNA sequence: TGTGCCAGCTCATCTGGACTAGCGGGGGTAAGGGAGCAGTTCTTC. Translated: CASSSGLAGVREQFF. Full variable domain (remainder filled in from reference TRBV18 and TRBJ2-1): NAGVMQNPRHLVRRRGQEARLRCSPMKGHSHVYWYRQLPEEGLKFMVYLQKENIIDESGMPKERFSAEFPKEGPSILRIQQVVRGDSAAYFCASSSGLAGVREQFFGPGTRLTVL.

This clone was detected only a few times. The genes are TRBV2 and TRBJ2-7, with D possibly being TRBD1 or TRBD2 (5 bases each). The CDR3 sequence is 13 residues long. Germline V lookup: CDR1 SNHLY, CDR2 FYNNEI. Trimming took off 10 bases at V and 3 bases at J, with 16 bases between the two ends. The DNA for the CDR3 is TGTGCCACCCTGGGACGGATCAGCTACGAGCAGTACTTC. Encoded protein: CATLGRISYEQYF.

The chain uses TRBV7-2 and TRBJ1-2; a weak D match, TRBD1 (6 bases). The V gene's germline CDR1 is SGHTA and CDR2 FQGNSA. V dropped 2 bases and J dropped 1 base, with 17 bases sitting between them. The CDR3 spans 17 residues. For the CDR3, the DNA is TGTGCCAGCAGCTTAACTGGGGGCGGAGCAGATAACTATGGCTACACCTTC. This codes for CASSLTGGGADNYGYTF. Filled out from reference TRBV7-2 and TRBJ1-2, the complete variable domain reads GAGVSQSPSNKVTEKGKDVELRCDPISGHTALYWYRQSLGQGLEFLIYFQGNSAPDKSGLPSDRFSAERTGGSVSTLTIQRTQQEDSAVYLCASSLTGGGADNYGYTFGSGTRLTVV.

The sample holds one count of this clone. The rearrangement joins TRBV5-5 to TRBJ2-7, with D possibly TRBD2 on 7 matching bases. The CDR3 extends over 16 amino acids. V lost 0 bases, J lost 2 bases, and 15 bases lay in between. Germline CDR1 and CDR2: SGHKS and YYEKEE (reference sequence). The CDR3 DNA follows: TGTGCCAGCAGCTTGGCCTTGACGGGGGGCGCCTACGAGCAGTACTTC. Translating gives CASSLALTGGAYEQYF.

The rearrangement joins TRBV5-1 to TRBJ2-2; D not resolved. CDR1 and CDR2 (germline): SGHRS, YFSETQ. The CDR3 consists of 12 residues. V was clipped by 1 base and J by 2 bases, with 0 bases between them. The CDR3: CASSLNTGELFF. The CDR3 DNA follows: TGCGCCAGCAGCTTGAACACCGGGGAGCTGTTTTTT.

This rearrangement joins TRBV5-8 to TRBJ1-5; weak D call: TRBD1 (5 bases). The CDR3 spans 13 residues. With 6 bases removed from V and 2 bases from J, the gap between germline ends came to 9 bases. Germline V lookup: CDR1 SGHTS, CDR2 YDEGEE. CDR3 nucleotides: TGTGCCAGCACCGCGGGGGGCAATCAGCCCCAGCATTTT. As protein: CASTAGGNQPQHF.

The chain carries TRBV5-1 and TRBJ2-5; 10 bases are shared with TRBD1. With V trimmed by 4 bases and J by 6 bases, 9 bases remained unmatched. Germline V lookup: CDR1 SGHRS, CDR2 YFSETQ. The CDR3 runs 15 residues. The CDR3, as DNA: TGCGCCAGCAGCCTGGACGGGACAGGGGTTAAGACCCAGTACTTC. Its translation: CASSLDGTGVKTQYF. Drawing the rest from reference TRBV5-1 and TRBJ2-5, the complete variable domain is KAGVTQTPRYLIKTRGQQVTLSCSPISGHRSVSWYQQTPGQGLQFLFEYFSETQRNKGNFPGRFSGRQFSNSRSEMNVSTLELGDSALYLCASSLDGTGVKTQYFGPGTRLLVL.